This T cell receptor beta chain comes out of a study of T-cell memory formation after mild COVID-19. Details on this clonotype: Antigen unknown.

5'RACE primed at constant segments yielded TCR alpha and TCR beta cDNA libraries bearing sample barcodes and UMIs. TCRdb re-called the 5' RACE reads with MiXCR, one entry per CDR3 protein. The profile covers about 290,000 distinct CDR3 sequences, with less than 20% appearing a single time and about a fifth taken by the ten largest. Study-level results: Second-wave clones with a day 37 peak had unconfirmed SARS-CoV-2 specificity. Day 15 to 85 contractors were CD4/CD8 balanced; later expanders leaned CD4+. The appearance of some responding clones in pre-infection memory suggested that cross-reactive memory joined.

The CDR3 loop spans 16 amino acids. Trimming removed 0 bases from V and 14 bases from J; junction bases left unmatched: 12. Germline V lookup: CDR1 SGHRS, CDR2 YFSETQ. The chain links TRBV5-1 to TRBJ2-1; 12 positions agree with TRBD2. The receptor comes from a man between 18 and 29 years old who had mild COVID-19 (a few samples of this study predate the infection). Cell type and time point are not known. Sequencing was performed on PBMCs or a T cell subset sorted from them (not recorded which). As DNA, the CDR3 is TGCGCCAGCAGCTTGGGTGCTAGCGGGGGGGCCGTGGGCGAGTTCTTC. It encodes CASSLGASGGAVGEFF.